The next 26 T cell receptor beta chains were all read from a single sample in a study of shared clonotypes between healthy human individuals. Profiling relied on immunoSEQ multiplex PCR, and the TCRdb table lists in-frame clones only, not all of them. Here the sample spans 1.4 million to 1.5 million clones, approximately 96% being singletons. Sample: naive CD4+ T cells sorted from blood. The subset is: CD45RA+ positively selected. The receptors stem from a man aged 25-45 years in good health.

The chain carries TRBV28 and TRBJ1-1; D is undetermined. The germline V gene encodes CDR1 MDHEN and CDR2 SYDVKM. The length of the CDR3 is 11 residues. The CDR3 reads CVTEGNTEAFF. CDR3 nucleotides: TGTGTGACGGAAGGGAACACTGAAGCTTTCTTT.

The chain combines TRBV28 with TRBJ2-1, with 9 bases matching TRBD2. The germline V gene encodes CDR1 MDHEN and CDR2 SYDVKM. V dropped 6 bases and J dropped 3; count of bases not matched to a gene: 9. The CDR3 runs 16 residues. In DNA, the CDR3 is TGTGCCAGCAGCCCGGTGGGCGGGAGGGTCTACAATGAGCAGTTCTTC. Protein sequence: CASSPVGGRVYNEQFF.

The chain links TRBV9 to TRBJ1-3; unclear D gene. V dropped 3 bases and J dropped 6 bases, with 19 bases sitting between them. Germline values: CDR1 SGDLS, CDR2 YYNGEE. This CDR3 contains 16 residues. The CDR3 nucleotides read TGTGCCAGCAGCGGGTTAGGGAACATTCTGAAAAACACCATATATTTT. Translation gives CASSGLGNILKNTIYF.

This chain connects TRBV7-3 to TRBJ2-3, with D perhaps matching TRBD2 (6 bases). CDR1 SGHTA and CDR2 FQGTGA come from the germline V gene. V was trimmed by 5 bases and J by 3 bases, leaving 21 bases between them. The CDR3 has 17 amino acids. DNA for the CDR3: TGTGCCAGCAGCGGAGGAAGAGCGGGTGTTGGGACAGATACGCAGTATTTT. Translation: CASSGGRAGVGTDTQYF.

This chain connects TRBV20-1 to TRBJ2-7; D gene unclear. This CDR3 spans 9 amino acids. The germline CDR1 and CDR2 sequences are DFQATT and SNEGSKA (reference sequence). Trimming took off 3 bases at V and 8 bases at J, with 5 bases between the two ends. CDR3 in amino acids: CSASFQQYF. The CDR3 DNA is TGCAGTGCTAGTTTTCAGCAGTACTTC.

The CDR3 DNA follows: TGTGCCAGCAGCCTCAACCTGGGACAGGAAAAAGCTTTCTTT. The encoded protein is CASSLNLGQEKAFF. The chain recombines TRBV7-2 with TRBJ1-1; 8 bases agree with TRBD1. Germline V gene data show CDR1 as SGHTA and CDR2 as FQGNSA. Germline trimming cut 5 bases from V and 9 bases from J; bases unmatched to any gene: 11. The CDR3 loop spans 14 amino acids.

The chain employs TRBV20-1 and TRBJ2-7; tentatively, D is TRBD1 (5 bases). Between the trimmed V and J ends, which lost 3 bases and 5 bases, there was a span of 8 bases. Germline-derived CDR1 and CDR2 are DFQATT and SNEGSKA (reference sequence). This CDR3 region has 11 residues. CDR3 sequence: CSASRVNEQYF. CDR3 coding DNA: TGCAGTGCTAGCAGGGTAAACGAGCAGTACTTC.

V usage is TRBV7-2 and J usage is TRBJ2-7; D unclear. The germline V gene encodes CDR1 SGHTA and CDR2 FQGNSA. V was cut by 5 bases and J by 6 bases, with 11 bases left in between. CDR3 size: 12 residues. The CDR3 loop reads CASSPRPGEQYF. CDR3 bases: TGTGCCAGCAGCCCTAGGCCCGGCGAGCAGTACTTC.

The V and J genes are TRBV13 and TRBJ2-1; D unclear. The CDR3 contains 14 residues. The germline V and J ends were trimmed by 4 bases and 0 bases, with 7 bases remaining between them. The germline V gene has CDR1 PRHDT and CDR2 FYEKMQ (reference sequence). CDR3 sequence: CASSSRSSYNEQFF. CDR3 DNA: TGTGCCAGCAGCTCCCGAAGCTCCTACAATGAGCAGTTCTTC.

This chain connects TRBV18 to TRBJ2-5, with 8 bases fitting TRBD1. Unmatched junction bases numbered 14, after V lost 2 bases and J lost 3 bases. CDR1 and CDR2 (germline): KGHSH, LQKENI. The CDR3 consists of 18 residues. CDR3 residues: CASSPETGVFALKETQYF. The DNA for the CDR3 is TGTGCCAGCTCACCAGAGACAGGGGTTTTCGCACTGAAAGAGACCCAGTACTTC. The full variable domain, with the rest looked up from reference TRBV18 and TRBJ2-5, is NAGVMQNPRHLVRRRGQEARLRCSPMKGHSHVYWYRQLPEEGLKFMVYLQKENIIDESGMPKERFSAEFPKEGPSILRIQQVVRGDSAAYFCASSPETGVFALKETQYFGPGTRLLVL.

The chain couples TRBV10-3 to TRBJ2-4; D is possibly TRBD2 (6 bases). Germline V gene sequence: CDR1 ENHRY, CDR2 SYGVKD. This CDR3 comprises 16 residues. V was pared by 10 bases and J by 0 bases, with 19 bases between. The CDR3 DNA sequence: TGTGCCACCCAGGGAGGCGGGGTGGGAGCCAAAAACATTCAGTACTTC. This codes for CATQGGGVGAKNIQYF.

The chain recombines TRBV10-3 with TRBJ2-3; D gene ambiguous. The germline V gene encodes CDR1 ENHRY and CDR2 SYGVKD. The CDR3 is 15 residues long. Trimming stripped 3 bases from V and 0 bases from J, with 10 bases between. CDR3 protein: CAISDWGASTDTQYF. The CDR3 nucleotides are TGTGCCATCAGTGATTGGGGTGCTAGCACAGATACGCAGTATTTT.

The chain has TRBV6-5 and TRBJ2-7, with D maybe TRBD1 (5 bases). The V end was cut by 3 bases, the J end by 3 bases, with 15 bases between. This CDR3 region has 15 residues. Germline assignment: CDR1 MNHEY and CDR2 SVGAGI. CDR3 nucleotide sequence: TGTGCCAGCAGTTATAGTCGCGAACAGGTCTACGAGCAGTACTTC. Its translation is CASSYSREQVYEQYF.

The V call is TRBV21-1, the J call TRBJ1-5; TRBD1, the table's D call, was not compared with the DNA. TRBV21-1 represents a pseudogene. The CDR3 loop spans 14 amino acids. The CDR3 coding sequence is TGTGCCAGCAGCAAACAACAGGAGAATCAGCCCCAGCATTTT. Translation: CASSKQQENQPQHF.

DNA for the CDR3: TGTGCCATCAGTGATACAGGGCGCAATGAGCAGTTCTTC. Translated, it gives CAISDTGRNEQFF. This sequence joins TRBV10-3 and TRBJ2-1; a weak D match, TRBD1 (6 bases). Per the germline V gene, CDR1 is ENHRY and CDR2 is SYGVKD. The CDR3 is made up of 13 amino acids. V was cut by 3 bases and J by 6 bases, with 9 bases left in between.

V usage is TRBV29-1 and J usage is TRBJ1-2; D possibly corresponds to TRBD1 (6 bases). The CDR3 runs to 15 residues. The germline gives CDR1 SQVTM, CDR2 ANQGSEA. CDR3 residues: CYAKTVGDRRGGYTF. Written as DNA, the CDR3 is TGCTATGCGAAAACCGTGGGAGACAGGCGGGGTGGCTACACCTTC.

The chain uses TRBV7-9 and TRBJ2-7, with D perhaps TRBD1 (5 bases). The CDR3 is 12 residues long. Trimming took off 2 bases at V and 6 bases at J, with 8 bases between the two ends. Germline V CDR1 and CDR2: SEHNR, FQNEAQ (reference sequence). CDR3 bases: TGTGCCAGCAGCTTAACAAGGGGCGAGCAGTACTTC. It yields the protein CASSLTRGEQYF.

The V and J genes are TRBV28 and TRBJ2-2; D is perhaps TRBD2 (6 bases). CDR3 size: 15 residues. CDR1 is MDHEN and CDR2 is SYDVKM in the germline V gene. V was trimmed by 6 bases and J by 5 bases, leaving 16 bases between them. The DNA of the CDR3 is TGTGCCAGCAGAAGGGACGCCGCGGGGACCGGGGAGCTGTTTTTT. Protein: CASRRDAAGTGELFF.

The V and J genes are TRBV11-3 and TRBJ2-1; 13 bases are a match to TRBD2. The CDR3 length is 16 residues. V lost 6 bases, J lost 8 bases, and 10 bases stayed unmatched. Germline loops: CDR1 SGHNT, CDR2 YENEEA. CDR3 bases: TGTGCCAGCAGTTTGGTTGGGACTAGCGGGAACTATGAGCAGTTCTTC. Translation gives CASSLVGTSGNYEQFF.

This sequence joins TRBV6-6 and TRBJ1-1; 7 bases match TRBD1. The trim removed 6 bases at V and 12 bases at J, leaving 10 bases unmatched. Germline-derived CDR1 and CDR2 are MNHNY and SVGAGI (reference sequence). The CDR3 covers 12 residues. CDR3 in amino acids: CASREGQSVTFF. The CDR3 DNA reads as TGTGCCAGCAGAGAGGGACAGTCGGTAACTTTCTTT.

This chain connects TRBV5-4 to TRBJ2-3; possible D gene TRBD2, 6 bases. V was trimmed by 6 bases and J by 0 bases, leaving 14 bases between them. This CDR3 spans 15 amino acids. Germline CDR1 and CDR2: SGHNT and YYREEE (reference sequence). As DNA, the CDR3 is TGTGCCAGCAACTCCGGCGGAGGGAGCACAGATACGCAGTATTTT. Its translation: CASNSGGGSTDTQYF.

The chain combines TRBV27 with TRBJ2-7; tentative D call: TRBD1 (6 bases). V was pared by 8 bases and J by 5 bases, with 19 bases between. CDR3 length equals 14 residues. The germline V gene encodes CDR1 MNHEY and CDR2 SMNVEV (reference sequence). The DNA for the CDR3 is TGTGCCAGCGGGGGCTTACCCAGCCCAGACGAGCAGTACTTC. This translates into CASGGLPSPDEQYF.

The chain links TRBV11-3 to TRBJ2-7; D not certain. This CDR3 is 15 amino acids long. V shed 1 base and J shed 3 bases, with 13 bases lying between them. From germline, CDR1 is SGHNT and CDR2 YENEEA. This chain's CDR3 is CASSLVTGRVYEQYF. The CDR3 DNA reads TGTGCCAGCAGCTTAGTAACGGGTAGAGTCTACGAGCAGTACTTC.

Note on this clone: This CDR3 is also generated by other DNA sequences in the sample. The chain combines TRBV6-5 with TRBJ2-3; D is uncertain. Trimming left V 0 bases short and J 0 bases short, with 4 bases between. From germline, CDR1 is MNHEY and CDR2 SVGAGI. This CDR3 has 14 amino acids. The CDR3 DNA reads TGTGCCAGCAGTTACTCCGGGAGCACAGATACGCAGTATTTT. Protein: CASSYSGSTDTQYF.

A single count supports this clone. The rearrangement uses TRBV28 and TRBJ1-5; D gene uncertain. Trimming took 6 bases from V and 6 from J, leaving 18 bases between them. In germline, CDR1 is MDHEN, CDR2 SYDVKM. This CDR3 spans 15 amino acids. CDR3 region: CASSHDSPRGQPQHF. DNA for the CDR3: TGTGCCAGCAGCCATGACTCCCCGCGGGGTCAGCCCCAGCATTTT.

Remarks on this clone: Other DNA sequences within the sample encode an identical CDR3. The chain is built from TRBV5-5 and TRBJ1-3, with D possibly being TRBD1 (6 bases). The germline gives CDR1 SGHKS, CDR2 YYEKEE (reference sequence). The CDR3 runs 14 residues. The V end lost 1 base, the J end lost 4 bases, and 9 bases lay between the germline ends. The CDR3 DNA reads as TGTGCCAGCAGCTTGTCAGGGGCGGGAAACACCATATATTTT. Its translation is CASSLSGAGNTIYF.